These T cell receptor beta chains were read from a single sample in a study of human T cells and chemical hapten exposure. In TCRdb, the RACE reads were re-called with MiXCR into one record per CDR3 protein. This table holds around 360,000 distinct CDR3 sequences, around 6% found once. Source: whole blood, taken in connection with sensitization to the hapten diphenylcyclopropenone (DPC). The receptors were sampled from a woman aged 18 to 35 with alopecia areata. Some clones in this sample may be carry-over from other donors' samples. Each CDR3 is given with its conserved first and last residue. The D gene is left open where the match is weak. A row's size may be missing; if present it is once, few, many or a size class.

V gene: TRBV20-1; clone size: few; J gene: TRBJ2-7; D gene: .; CDR3 DNA: TGCAGTGCTAGAGTGGCGGGGGCCCCCCCTGGGGAGCAGTACTTC; CDR3 protein: CSARVAGAPPGEQYF
V gene: TRBV6-5; clone size: many; J gene: TRBJ2-3; D gene: TRBD2; CDR3 DNA: TGTGCCAGCAGTTATAATGGGAGGGCAGATACGCAGTATTTT; CDR3 protein: CASSYNGRADTQYF
V gene: TRBV2; clone size: many; J gene: TRBJ1-2; D gene: .; CDR3 DNA: TGTGCCAGCAGTGAACGCAGTATCTATGGCTACACCTTC; CDR3 protein: CASSERSIYGYTF
V gene: TRBV7-9; clone size: many; J gene: TRBJ1-1; D gene: .; CDR3 DNA: TGTGCCACTACTACACAGAACACTGAAGCTTTCTTT; CDR3 protein: CATTTQNTEAFF
V gene: TRBV10-3; clone size: many; J gene: TRBJ1-2; D gene: .; CDR3 DNA: TGTGCCATCAGTGAGTCGATGGGGGCCCATGGCTACACCTTC; CDR3 protein: CAISESMGAHGYTF
V gene: TRBV6-2/TRBV6-3; clone size: .; J gene: TRBJ1-6; D gene: .; CDR3 DNA: TGTGCCAGCAGTTACAGGAGGGGGTCACCCCTCCACTTT; CDR3 protein: CASSYRRGSPLHF
V gene: TRBV6-2/TRBV6-3; clone size: many; J gene: TRBJ2-7; D gene: .; CDR3 DNA: TGTGCCAGCCAAAAGAAAGCCTACGAGCAGTACTTC; CDR3 protein: CASQKKAYEQYF
V gene: TRBV7-9; clone size: many; J gene: TRBJ2-7; D gene: TRBD2; CDR3 DNA: TGTGCCAGCAGCTTAACTAGCGGGGACCGCTCCTACGAGCAGTACTTC; CDR3 protein: CASSLTSGDRSYEQYF
V gene: TRBV12-3/TRBV12-4; clone size: few; J gene: TRBJ2-1; D gene: TRBD1; CDR3 DNA: TGTGCCAGCAGTTTGGTACAGGGGGTATGGGAGCAGTTCTTC; CDR3 protein: CASSLVQGVWEQFF
V gene: TRBV11-2; clone size: many; J gene: TRBJ1-6; D gene: TRBD1; CDR3 DNA: TGTGCCAGCAGGCAACAGGGGGCTCGTTCACCCCTCCACTTT; CDR3 protein: CASRQQGARSPLHF
V gene: TRBV20-1; clone size: few; J gene: TRBJ1-6; D gene: TRBD1; CDR3 DNA: TGCAGTGCTAGGCCAGGGGGTTCCTCCGATAATTCACCCCTCCACTTT; CDR3 protein: CSARPGGSSDNSPLHF
V gene: TRBV7-3; clone size: few; J gene: TRBJ2-5; D gene: TRBD2; CDR3 DNA: TGTGCCAGCAGCTTAAGGCGGGGGGGCTGGGAGACCCAGTACTTC; CDR3 protein: CASSLRRGGWETQYF
V gene: TRBV6-4; clone size: few; J gene: TRBJ2-1; D gene: TRBD2; CDR3 DNA: TGTGCCAGCAGTGATGGCGGGACTAGCGGGAACAATGAGCAGTTCTTC; CDR3 protein: CASSDGGTSGNNEQFF
V gene: TRBV7-3; clone size: few; J gene: TRBJ1-1; D gene: .; CDR3 DNA: TGTGCCAGCACCCGAATGATCGGCACTGAAGCTTTCTTT; CDR3 protein: CASTRMIGTEAFF
V gene: TRBV3-1; clone size: .; J gene: TRBJ2-2; D gene: .; CDR3 DNA: TGTACCAGCAGCCAAGATTGGGCGCCGGGGGAGCTGTTTTTT; CDR3 protein: CTSSQDWAPGELFF
V gene: TRBV18; clone size: few; J gene: TRBJ2-2; D gene: TRBD2; CDR3 DNA: TGTGCCAGCTCACCACTCGGTAGCGGGGGCCTGAACACCGGGGAGCTGTTTTTT; CDR3 protein: CASSPLGSGGLNTGELFF
V gene: TRBV7-2; clone size: many; J gene: TRBJ2-3; D gene: .; CDR3 DNA: TGTGCCAGCAGCTTAAACAGCCTCACAGATACGCAGTATTTT; CDR3 protein: CASSLNSLTDTQYF
V gene: TRBV6-4; clone size: many; J gene: TRBJ2-2; D gene: .; CDR3 DNA: TGTGCCAGCAGTGACAAGGTCGCCGGGGAGCTGTTTTTT; CDR3 protein: CASSDKVAGELFF
V gene: TRBV5-6; clone size: many; J gene: TRBJ1-2; D gene: .; CDR3 DNA: TGTGCCAGCAGCATGCAGGGTGACTATGGCTACACCTTC; CDR3 protein: CASSMQGDYGYTF
V gene: TRBV5-6; clone size: .; J gene: TRBJ2-7; D gene: .; CDR3 DNA: TGTGCCTGCAGCTTGGACGTTGGGCCCTACGAGCAGTACTTC; CDR3 protein: CACSLDVGPYEQYF
V gene: TRBV28; clone size: many; J gene: TRBJ2-3; D gene: TRBD1; CDR3 DNA: TGTGCCAGCGGAGGACAGGGGTCCGATACGCAGTATTTT; CDR3 protein: CASGGQGSDTQYF
V gene: TRBV25-1; clone size: few; J gene: TRBJ1-5; D gene: .; CDR3 DNA: TGTGCCAGCAGCCCTACCCCGGCTTCGAAGGGGAGCAATCAGCCCCAGCATTTT; CDR3 protein: CASSPTPASKGSNQPQHF
V gene: TRBV5-1; clone size: few; J gene: TRBJ2-4; D gene: .; CDR3 DNA: TGCGCCAGCAGTCCTCCAGGCCCCGGAAACATTCAGTACTTC; CDR3 protein: CASSPPGPGNIQYF
V gene: TRBV10-3; clone size: few; J gene: TRBJ2-1; D gene: .; CDR3 DNA: TGTGCCATCAGTCCAGGGGGGGCGATAGACAATGAGCAGTTCTTC; CDR3 protein: CAISPGGAIDNEQFF
V gene: TRBV29-1; clone size: many; J gene: TRBJ2-2; D gene: .; CDR3 DNA: TGCAGCGTTGGGGACACCGGGGAGCTGTTTTTT; CDR3 protein: CSVGDTGELFF
V gene: TRBV18; clone size: many; J gene: TRBJ2-4; D gene: .; CDR3 DNA: TGTGCCAGCTCACCAACCAGGGAAGACATTCAGTACTTC; CDR3 protein: CASSPTREDIQYF
V gene: TRBV10-3; clone size: many; J gene: TRBJ1-6; D gene: TRBD1; CDR3 DNA: TGTGCCATCAGTGGGGACAGGGGATCACCCCTCCACTTT; CDR3 protein: CAISGDRGSPLHF
V gene: TRBV7-3; clone size: .; J gene: TRBJ1-1; D gene: .; CDR3 DNA: TGTGCCAGCAGCGCCCTGGGCGCTGAAGCTTTCTTT; CDR3 protein: CASSALGAEAFF
V gene: TRBV6-2/TRBV6-3; clone size: .; J gene: TRBJ2-6; D gene: .; CDR3 DNA: TGTGCCAGCAGTTCCGTACATGGGAAGATAAGCTCTGGGGCCAACGTCCTGACTTTC; CDR3 protein: CASSSVHGKISSGANVLTF
V gene: TRBV6-6; clone size: few; J gene: TRBJ2-7; D gene: .; CDR3 DNA: TGTGCCAGCAGTGGACAGATCAGCAACGAGCAGTACTTC; CDR3 protein: CASSGQISNEQYF
V gene: TRBV5-1; clone size: few; J gene: TRBJ1-2; D gene: .; CDR3 DNA: TGCGCCAGCTCCCAAACAGGCCCGGATGGCTACACCTTC; CDR3 protein: CASSQTGPDGYTF
V gene: TRBV10-3; clone size: few; J gene: TRBJ1-1; D gene: .; CDR3 DNA: TGTGCCATCGGGGGGGAAAAAGCTATCACTGAAGCTTTCTTT; CDR3 protein: CAIGGEKAITEAFF
V gene: TRBV11-2; clone size: .; J gene: TRBJ2-3; D gene: .; CDR3 DNA: TGTGCCAGCAGCTTAGATCGTAATACGCAGTATTTT; CDR3 protein: CASSLDRNTQYF
V gene: TRBV10-3; clone size: few; J gene: TRBJ1-6; D gene: TRBD1; CDR3 DNA: TGTGCCATCAGTGCAGGGGGCTCCTATAATTCACCCCTCCACTTT; CDR3 protein: CAISAGGSYNSPLHF
V gene: TRBV6-2/TRBV6-3; clone size: many; J gene: TRBJ2-7; D gene: .; CDR3 DNA: TGTGCCAGCAGTTACTCCGACGGACGCTACGACTTAAACTTC; CDR3 protein: CASSYSDGRYDLNF
V gene: TRBV7-9; clone size: .; J gene: TRBJ1-5; D gene: .; CDR3 DNA: TGTGCCAGCAGCCATGATCGGGACCCCAGTCAGCCCCAGCATTTT; CDR3 protein: CASSHDRDPSQPQHF
V gene: TRBV7-9; clone size: few; J gene: TRBJ2-7; D gene: .; CDR3 DNA: TGTGCCAGCAGCTTAGTGGCCTACGAGCAGTACTTC; CDR3 protein: CASSLVAYEQYF
V gene: TRBV7-9; clone size: many; J gene: TRBJ1-4; D gene: TRBD1; CDR3 DNA: TGTGCCAGCAGCAAAAGGACAGGTATTTCGGCAACTAATGAAAAACTGTTTTTT; CDR3 protein: CASSKRTGISATNEKLFF
V gene: TRBV6-6; clone size: .; J gene: TRBJ2-3; D gene: .; CDR3 DNA: TGTGCCAGCAGTTACCTCCAAAGTAACAGCATAGATACGCAGTATTTT; CDR3 protein: CASSYLQSNSIDTQYF
V gene: TRBV3-1; clone size: many; J gene: TRBJ1-6; D gene: TRBD1; CDR3 DNA: TGTGCCAGCAGCCAAGAGGGACAGGATTATTCACCCCTCCACTTT; CDR3 protein: CASSQEGQDYSPLHF
V gene: TRBV12-3/TRBV12-4; clone size: .; J gene: TRBJ2-7; D gene: .; CDR3 DNA: TGTGCCAGCAGTTTAGGGGGGGGCGTGATCGAGCAGTACTTC; CDR3 protein: CASSLGGGVIEQYF
V gene: TRBV2; clone size: .; J gene: TRBJ1-6; D gene: .; CDR3 DNA: TGTGCCAGCAGTGAAGCGGCGGCCGTAAATTCACCCCTCCACTTT; CDR3 protein: CASSEAAAVNSPLHF
V gene: TRBV2; clone size: .; J gene: TRBJ2-6; D gene: .; CDR3 DNA: TGTGCCAGCAGTGAAGTTCCCTCCTCTGGGGCCAACGTCCTGACTTTC; CDR3 protein: CASSEVPSSGANVLTF
V gene: TRBV7-9; clone size: many; J gene: TRBJ2-3; D gene: TRBD2; CDR3 DNA: TGTGCCAGCCGCGCGGGAGGAGGACCGAATACGCAGTATTTT; CDR3 protein: CASRAGGGPNTQYF
V gene: TRBV6-2/TRBV6-3; clone size: few; J gene: TRBJ2-7; D gene: .; CDR3 DNA: TGTGCCAGCAGTTACCCGGTCTTGGAGCAGTACTTC; CDR3 protein: CASSYPVLEQYF
V gene: TRBV6-2/TRBV6-3; clone size: .; J gene: TRBJ1-1; D gene: .; CDR3 DNA: TGTGCCAGCAGTCGCGCCGGGACACTGAACACTGAAGCTTTCTTT; CDR3 protein: CASSRAGTLNTEAFF
V gene: TRBV6-6; clone size: .; J gene: TRBJ2-5; D gene: .; CDR3 DNA: TGTGCCAGCAGCCCAGCTGGCTTCCAAGAGACCCAGTACTTC; CDR3 protein: CASSPAGFQETQYF
V gene: TRBV5-6; clone size: many; J gene: TRBJ1-5; D gene: .; CDR3 DNA: TGTGCCAGCAGCTTCTGGAGGACAACAAGCAATCAGCCCCAGCATTTT; CDR3 protein: CASSFWRTTSNQPQHF
V gene: TRBV12-3/TRBV12-4; clone size: few; J gene: TRBJ1-1; D gene: .; CDR3 DNA: TGTGCCAGCAGTACCCTCCGGGTTTCGATGAACACTGAAGCTTTCTTT; CDR3 protein: CASSTLRVSMNTEAFF
V gene: TRBV20-1; clone size: .; J gene: TRBJ2-7; D gene: TRBD1; CDR3 DNA: TGCAGTGCTAGAGGGCATACAGGGGGCTACGAGCAGTACTTC; CDR3 protein: CSARGHTGGYEQYF
V gene: TRBV9; clone size: .; J gene: TRBJ2-3; D gene: TRBD1; CDR3 DNA: TGTGCCAGCAGCGTCGGACAGGGGGGCACAGATACGCAGTATTTT; CDR3 protein: CASSVGQGGTDTQYF
V gene: TRBV29-1; clone size: many; J gene: TRBJ1-2; D gene: TRBD1; CDR3 DNA: TGCAGCGTCGGGCTGACAGGGAAATATGGCTACACCTTC; CDR3 protein: CSVGLTGKYGYTF
V gene: TRBV6-1; clone size: .; J gene: TRBJ1-6; D gene: .; CDR3 DNA: TGTGCCAGCAGTGAGCGGCGAGGCGGGACCTATAATTCACCCCTCCACTTT; CDR3 protein: CASSERRGGTYNSPLHF
V gene: TRBV4-1; clone size: few; J gene: TRBJ2-1; D gene: TRBD1; CDR3 DNA: TGCGCCAGCAGCCAAGACTGGACAGGGAACAATGAGCAGTTCTTC; CDR3 protein: CASSQDWTGNNEQFF
V gene: TRBV12-3/TRBV12-4; clone size: .; J gene: TRBJ2-1; D gene: TRBD1; CDR3 DNA: TGTGCCAGCAGTATGGGACAGGGGCGACACAATGAGCAGTTCTTC; CDR3 protein: CASSMGQGRHNEQFF